Below are 10 T cell receptor beta chains sequenced from a single sample in a study of blood T cell repertoires in COVID-19. Profiling relied on immunoSEQ multiplex PCR, and the TCRdb table lists in-frame clones only, not all of them. The table records fewer than 300,000 clones, roughly 85% of them present only once. The sequenced material came from PBMCs or T cells enriched from blood (not recorded which). These receptors came from a man between 40 and 49 years old who had been exposed to COVID-19.

This chain uses TRBV7-8 with TRBJ2-1; D unresolved. The V end was cut by 4 bases, the J end by 7 bases, with 14 bases between. The CDR3 has 14 amino acids. Germline V CDR1 and CDR2: SGHVS, FQNEAQ. CDR3 coding DNA: TGTGCCAGCAGCTCTACCCTCTCTGTAAATGAGCAGTTCTTC. This gives the protein CASSSTLSVNEQFF.

This clone was recorded many times. This chain links TRBV5-1 with TRBJ1-1; TRBD1 is a possible D gene (5 bases). CDR1 and CDR2 (germline): SGHRS, YFSETQ. This CDR3 is 14 amino acids long. Trimming took off 1 base at V and 1 base at J, with 8 bases between the two ends. CDR3 protein: CASSLPGGNTEAFF. The CDR3 DNA follows: TGCGCCAGCAGCTTGCCCGGGGGGAACACTGAAGCTTTCTTT. The variable domain in full, completed from reference TRBV5-1 and TRBJ1-1, reads KAGVTQTPRYLIKTRGQQVTLSCSPISGHRSVSWYQQTPGQGLQFLFEYFSETQRNKGNFPGRFSGRQFSNSRSEMNVSTLELGDSALYLCASSLPGGNTEAFFGQGTRLTVV.

The CDR3 loop is CAIPGGTGWNEKLFF. CDR3 DNA: TGTGCCATCCCGGGGGGGACAGGGTGGAATGAAAAACTGTTTTTT. This chain connects TRBV2 to TRBJ1-4, with 9 bases matching TRBD1. The V gene end was trimmed by 10 bases and the J gene end by 5 bases; junction bases not matched to a gene: 11. The CDR3 loop spans 15 amino acids. CDR1 and CDR2 (germline): SNHLY, FYNNEI.

This clone turned up a few times. The J gene is TRBJ1-2, the V gene TRBV27; 9 bases align to TRBD1. The CDR3 is 14 residues long. Germline assignment: CDR1 MNHEY and CDR2 SMNVEV (reference sequence). After removal of 5 bases from V and 3 bases from J, the junction contained 4 bases not matched to a gene. CDR3 bases: TGTGCCAGCAGTCCCCGGACAGGGGACTATGGCTACACCTTC. Protein: CASSPRTGDYGYTF.

The rearrangement links TRBV15 to TRBJ1-2; possibly TRBD1 for D (5 bases). Germline-derived CDR1 and CDR2 are LNHNV and YYDKDF (reference sequence). Trimming stripped 0 bases from V and 3 bases from J, with 14 bases between. The CDR3 has 16 amino acids. The CDR3 protein is CATSRDGAGNYYGYTF. CDR3 sequence (DNA): TGTGCCACCAGCAGAGATGGGGCAGGAAATTACTATGGCTACACCTTC.

J is TRBJ2-7 and V is TRBV7-2, with D perhaps matching TRBD2 (6 bases). CDR1 and CDR2 from the germline V gene are SGHTA and FQGNSA. CDR3 length: 14 amino acids. Trimming took off 6 bases at V and 5 bases at J, with 17 bases between the two ends. CDR3 nucleotide sequence: TGTGCCAGCAGAGTAGGGACTTGGGGGGACGAGCAGTACTTC. This sequence encodes CASRVGTWGDEQYF.

The chain joins TRBV2 to TRBJ1-3; 7 positions agree with TRBD1. With V trimmed by 2 bases and J by 4 bases, 5 bases remained unmatched. Germline CDR1 is SNHLY and CDR2 is FYNNEI. The CDR3 has 15 residues. The CDR3 nucleotides are TGTGCCAGCAGTGAATTACAGGGGAGCGGAAACACCATATATTTT. As protein: CASSELQGSGNTIYF.

V and J are TRBV27 and TRBJ2-2, with D possibly being TRBD1 (8 bases). Between the trimmed V and J ends, which lost 6 bases and 5 bases, there was a span of 19 bases. The CDR3 spans 16 residues. The germline V gene has CDR1 MNHEY and CDR2 SMNVEV (reference sequence). The DNA for the CDR3 is TGTGCCAGCAGCCTACCTACAGGGGGGGTGACCGGGGAGCTGTTTTTT. This encodes CASSLPTGGVTGELFF.

The table lists this clone with a few counts. This rearrangement joins TRBV30 to TRBJ1-2; D gene uncertain. Looked up from germline, CDR1 is GTSNPN and CDR2 is SVGIG (reference sequence). The CDR3 totals 12 residues. Trimming cost V 4 bases and J 4 bases, with 10 bases left between them. The CDR3 here is CAWISLFYGYTF. In nucleotides, the CDR3 is TGTGCCTGGATTTCCTTATTCTATGGCTACACCTTC.

The chain recombines TRBV5-6 with TRBJ2-7; 9 positions agree with TRBD2. The J segment lost 5 bases and the V segment lost 6 bases, leaving 12 bases of the junction unmatched. CDR1 is SGHDT, CDR2 YYEEEE, per germline. The CDR3 contains 15 residues. The CDR3 reads CASKRTGTSFHEQYF. DNA for the CDR3: TGTGCCAGCAAACGCACCGGGACTAGCTTTCACGAGCAGTACTTC.